Presented here are 26 T cell receptor beta chains from one specimen sequenced in a study of beta chain features in type 1 diabetes. Expressed TCRB transcripts were sequenced because the entire RNA isolate underwent reverse transcription. Method: immunoSEQ multiplex PCR; TCRdb's copy keeps in-frame clones and lacks some. The profile covers 970,000 or so clones, with 17% appearing a single time and about 0.02% taken by the ten largest. Sequenced material: naive CD4+ T cells from blood. The receptors were gathered from a woman aged 18-29 years in good health.

This chain joins TRBV21-1 and TRBJ2-3; the listed D gene, TRBD2, was not tested against the DNA. TRBV21-1 counts as a pseudogene. The CDR3 is made up of 15 amino acids. The CDR3 nucleotides are TGTGCCAGCAGCCAGGGAGGAGGGGAAACAGATACGCAGTATTTT. This gives the protein CASSQGGGETDTQYF.

This clone showed up just a few times. This chain joins TRBV6-1 and TRBJ1-4, with D possibly being TRBD1 (5 bases). The germline gives CDR1 MNHNS, CDR2 SASEGT. V lost 1 base, J lost 7 bases, and 10 bases lay in between. This CDR3 is 14 amino acids long. As DNA, the CDR3 is TGTGCCAGCAGTGAAGAGGGGAAGAGTGAAAAACTGTTTTTT. As protein: CASSEEGKSEKLFF.

The genes are TRBV5-6 and TRBJ2-3; maybe TRBD1 (5 bases). The CDR3 totals 13 residues. The germline V gene has CDR1 SGHDT and CDR2 YYEEEE. V was trimmed by 7 bases and J by 1 base, leaving 10 bases between them. This CDR3 reads CASGKTGTDTQYF. CDR3 DNA sequence: TGTGCCAGCGGAAAGACAGGCACAGATACGCAGTATTTT.

This clone was seen more than once but under ten times. The chain joins TRBV28 to TRBJ2-1; D unresolved. CDR3 length equals 12 residues. Germline V gene lookup returns CDR1 MDHEN and CDR2 SYDVKM. V shed 2 bases and J shed 15 bases, with 14 bases lying between them. The CDR3 DNA follows: TGTGCCAGCAGTTTAAGTCGGGTCGAAAGGTTCTTC. This gives the protein CASSLSRVERFF.

This clone turned up a few times. The chain has TRBV11-2 and TRBJ2-1; 7 bases are a match to TRBD2. The CDR3 totals 20 residues. V shed 0 bases and J 5 bases; nucleotides not matched to a gene: 19. Germline CDR1 and CDR2: SGHAT and FQNNGV. DNA for the CDR3: TGTGCCAGCAGCTTAGAACTCCGACGCGGGAGACCATATACCGACAATGAGCAGTTCTTC. This gives the protein CASSLELRRGRPYTDNEQFF.

The chain joins TRBV28 to TRBJ2-4; the D is unclear. The CDR3 extends over 16 amino acids. The ends were cut back, 7 bases at V and 0 bases at J, with 16 bases in the middle. CDR1 MDHEN and CDR2 SYDVKM come from the germline V gene. The CDR3 DNA sequence: TGTGCCAGCAACCCTTCAGGATCTGTAGCCAAAAACATTCAGTACTTC. It is translated as CASNPSGSVAKNIQYF.

V gene TRBV7-2 combines with J gene TRBJ2-5; a possible D gene is TRBD1 (5 bases). The CDR3 covers 15 residues. In germline, CDR1 is SGHTA, CDR2 FQGNSA. The germline V and J ends were trimmed by 1 base and 5 bases, with 14 bases remaining between them. The CDR3 protein is CASSLGRVNTETQYF. In DNA, the CDR3 is TGTGCCAGCAGCTTAGGCAGGGTTAATACGGAGACCCAGTACTTC.

The CDR3 reads CASSEFATDTQYF. CDR3 in DNA: TGTGCCAGCAGTGAATTTGCCACAGATACGCAGTATTTT. The chain carries TRBV25-1 and TRBJ2-3; D uncertain. CDR1 and CDR2 (germline): MGHDK, SYGVNS. Trimming shortened V by 1 base and J by 2 bases, and 4 bases separated the two germline ends. CDR3 size: 13 residues.

The V call is TRBV5-4, the J call TRBJ2-7, with 10 positions matching TRBD2. Germline-derived CDR1 and CDR2 are SGHNT and YYREEE (reference sequence). The CDR3 is 14 amino acids. The V and J ends lost 4 bases and 6 bases, in that order; junction bases with no gene match: 7. The CDR3 DNA follows: TGTGCCAGCAGCAAAAGCGGGAGGGCCGCCGAGCAGTACTTC. Protein sequence: CASSKSGRAAEQYF.

The chain couples TRBV11-2 to TRBJ2-5, with a tentative D call TRBD2 (6 bases). The CDR3 runs to 15 residues. In germline, CDR1 is SGHAT, CDR2 FQNNGV. Between the trimmed V and J ends, which lost 4 bases and 4 bases, there was a span of 16 bases. The CDR3 sequence is CASSSRLGLRETQYF. The DNA of the CDR3 is TGTGCCAGCAGCTCGAGACTAGGTCTACGAGAGACCCAGTACTTC.

This clone was observed a handful of times. Distinct nucleotide sequences in the sample also encode this CDR3. The J gene is TRBJ2-7, the V gene TRBV4-3; D is undetermined. Germline assignment: CDR1 LGHNA and CDR2 YSLEER. V was cut by 1 base and J by 3 bases, with 7 bases left in between. This CDR3 comprises 13 residues. CDR3 region: CASSQASGYEQYF. DNA for the CDR3: TGCGCCAGCAGCCAAGCTTCCGGCTACGAGCAGTACTTC.

This clone was detected a few times. The chain couples TRBV18 to TRBJ1-1; D might be TRBD1 (5 bases). This CDR3 has 13 residues. The germline V and J ends were trimmed by 8 bases and 1 base, with 11 bases remaining between them. Germline-derived CDR1 and CDR2 are KGHSH and LQKENI. CDR3 sequence reads: CASLGASNTEAFF. For the CDR3, the DNA is TGTGCCAGCCTTGGGGCCTCGAACACTGAAGCTTTCTTT. Looking up the rest from reference TRBV18 and TRBJ1-1 gives the full variable domain: NAGVMQNPRHLVRRRGQEARLRCSPMKGHSHVYWYRQLPEEGLKFMVYLQKENIIDESGMPKERFSAEFPKEGPSILRIQQVVRGDSAAYFCASLGASNTEAFFGQGTRLTVV.

This clone was counted only a few times. The rearrangement links TRBV14 to TRBJ1-6; no clear D. V gave up 3 bases and J gave up 7 bases, with 13 bases separating them. This CDR3 is built from 15 residues. The germline V gene encodes CDR1 SGHDN and CDR2 FVKESK. The CDR3: CASSHGLGRNSPLHF. In nucleotides, the CDR3 is TGTGCCAGCAGCCACGGACTCGGGCGGAATTCACCCCTCCACTTT. Full variable domain (remainder filled in from reference TRBV14 and TRBJ1-6): EAGVTQFPSHSVIEKGQTVTLRCDPISGHDNLYWYRRVMGKEIKFLLHFVKESKQDESGMPNNRFLAERTGGTYSTLKVQPAELEDSGVYFCASSHGLGRNSPLHFGNGTRLTVT.

This clone was counted between two and nine times. This rearrangement joins TRBV28 to TRBJ2-7, with 7 bases fitting TRBD2. The germline V gene encodes CDR1 MDHEN and CDR2 SYDVKM. After removal of 7 bases from V and 5 bases from J, the junction contained 14 bases not matched to a gene. The CDR3 spans 15 residues. CDR3: CASTPGRQGANEQYF. CDR3 sequence (DNA): TGTGCCAGCACCCCCGGGAGGCAGGGCGCGAACGAGCAGTACTTC.

This clone was detected a few times. This sequence joins TRBV19 and TRBJ2-2, with D perhaps TRBD1 (5 bases). The CDR3 is 15 amino acids. V was pared by 1 base and J by 6 bases, with 12 bases between. The germline V gene encodes CDR1 LNHDA and CDR2 SQIVND (reference sequence). CDR3 residues: CASSIGGAVAGELFF. The DNA of the CDR3 is TGTGCCAGTAGTATAGGGGGCGCGGTCGCCGGGGAGCTGTTTTTT.

Only a few counts were recorded for this clone. J is TRBJ2-3 and V is TRBV7-3; 9 nucleotides match TRBD1. Germline V gene lookup returns CDR1 SGHTA and CDR2 FQGTGA. V lost 4 bases, J lost 2 bases, and 4 bases stayed unmatched. The CDR3 runs to 15 residues. The CDR3 region has the DNA TGTGCCAGCAGCTCCGGGACAGGGTACACAGATACGCAGTATTTT. Its translation is CASSSGTGYTDTQYF.

In its sample, this clone was seen a few times. The CDR3 loop reads CASSYSPSGNYNEQFF. The CDR3 nucleotides are TGTGCCAGCAGTTACTCTCCTAGCGGGAACTACAATGAGCAGTTCTTC. The V call is TRBV6-5, the J call TRBJ2-1, with 9 bases lining up with TRBD2. CDR1 MNHEY and CDR2 SVGAGI come from the germline V gene. There are 16 residues in the CDR3. With 0 bases clipped from V and 3 bases from J, the junction kept 3 bases outside the gene matches.

V is TRBV9 and J is TRBJ1-2; D may be TRBD1 (5 bases). CDR3 size: 13 residues. Germline-derived CDR1 and CDR2 are SGDLS and YYNGEE. V was pared by 0 bases and J by 8 bases, with 11 bases between. CDR3 sequence: CASSVDGTRGYTF. The CDR3 DNA sequence: TGTGCCAGCAGCGTAGATGGGACCCGCGGCTACACCTTC. Based on the CDR3 plus reference TRBV9 and TRBJ1-2, the full variable domain is DSGVTQTPKHLITATGQRVTLRCSPRSGDLSVYWYQQSLDQGLQFLIQYYNGEERAKGNILERFSAQQFPDLHSELNLSSLELGDSALYFCASSVDGTRGYTFGSGTRLTVV.

This clone was observed a handful of times. This chain joins TRBV6-5 and TRBJ2-7; D call uncertain. The V end lost 0 bases, the J end lost 2 bases, and 11 bases lay between the germline ends. The CDR3 is made up of 15 amino acids. Per the germline V gene, CDR1 is MNHEY and CDR2 is SVGAGI. CDR3: CASSYSRFQAYEQYF. In nucleotides, the CDR3 is TGTGCCAGCAGTTACTCTCGTTTCCAAGCCTACGAGCAGTACTTC.

The chain carries TRBV7-9 and TRBJ2-3; D uncertain. The germline V gene encodes CDR1 SEHNR and CDR2 FQNEAQ (reference sequence). Deletions cut 5 bases from V and 1 base from J, with 13 bases between. The CDR3 totals 15 residues. CDR3 in amino acids: CASSQTAGGTDTQYF. The CDR3 coding sequence is TGTGCCAGCAGCCAAACGGCTGGGGGCACAGATACGCAGTATTTT.

This chain joins TRBV29-1 and TRBJ2-3; 9 positions match TRBD2. CDR1 and CDR2 from the germline V gene are SQVTM and ANQGSEA. This CDR3 is built from 15 residues. The V gene end was trimmed by 7 bases and the J gene end by 0 bases; junction bases not matched to a gene: 8. CDR3 protein: CSGQREATSTDTQYF. CDR3 bases: TGCAGCGGACAGCGGGAGGCGACGAGCACAGATACGCAGTATTTT.

This clone occurred a few times. This specimen includes other DNA sequences encoding the same CDR3. The chain has TRBV2 and TRBJ2-5; D unclear. CDR3 length: 10 amino acids. Deletions cut 5 bases from V and 5 bases from J, with 3 bases between. Germline CDR1 reads SNHLY; CDR2 reads FYNNEI. The CDR3 loop reads CASSRETQYF. The CDR3 DNA reads as TGTGCCAGCAGTCGGGAGACCCAGTACTTC. The full variable domain, rest sourced from reference TRBV2 and TRBJ2-5, is EPEVTQTPSHQVTQMGQEVILRCVPISNHLYFYWYRQILGQKVEFLVSFYNNEISEKSEIFDDQFSVERPDGSNFTLKIRSTKLEDSAMYFCASSRETQYFGPGTRLLVL.

This clone was counted only a few times. This chain links TRBV7-2 with TRBJ2-2; the match to TRBD2 covers 11 bases. The V gene end was trimmed by 6 bases and the J gene end by 0 bases; junction bases not matched to a gene: 3. CDR3 length equals 16 residues. The germline CDR1 and CDR2 sequences are SGHTA and FQGNSA. The CDR3 here is CASRRLAGSNTGELFF. CDR3 nucleotides: TGTGCCAGCAGGCGACTAGCGGGATCGAACACCGGGGAGCTGTTTTTT.

This clone was recorded a few times. The J gene is TRBJ1-1, the V gene TRBV7-2; D is unclear. The V gene lost 5 bases and the J gene lost 1 base, with 8 bases spanning the gap. The germline V gene encodes CDR1 SGHTA and CDR2 FQGNSA. The length of the CDR3 is 13 residues. The CDR3 coding sequence is TGTGCCAGCAGCGGACGGAAGAACACTGAAGCTTTCTTT. Its translation is CASSGRKNTEAFF.

J is TRBJ1-2 and V is TRBV15, with D hard to call. The CDR3 has 13 residues. V lost 0 bases to trimming and J lost 8 bases, with 10 bases between them. Germline-derived CDR1 and CDR2 are LNHNV and YYDKDF (reference sequence). CDR3 sequence (DNA): TGTGCCACCAGCAGAGATGTGGGCTACGGCTACACCTTC. Residues: CATSRDVGYGYTF.

The rearrangement links TRBV27 to TRBJ1-5; D gene ambiguous. V lost 4 bases, J lost 3 bases, and 13 bases lay in between. The CDR3 sequence is 15 residues long. The germline V gene encodes CDR1 MNHEY and CDR2 SMNVEV (reference sequence). This chain's CDR3 is CASSYRAPHNQPQHF. CDR3 bases: TGTGCCAGCAGTTACCGGGCGCCCCACAATCAGCCCCAGCATTTT.